One sample yielded the 20 T cell receptor beta chains listed below, sequenced in a study of T cell repertoires in cytomegalovirus infection. TCRdb re-analysed the reads in MiXCR, keeping a single row per CDR3 protein. The sample consists of fewer than 350,000 distinct CDR3 sequences, roughly 9.5% of them appearing once. Sequenced material: PBMCs. The receptors originated from a human donor in good health (CMV status not recorded). Some clones in this sample may be carry-over from other donors' samples.

This clonotype has a count of ten or more. CDR3 coding DNA: TGTGCCAGCAGCTTAGCGCCGGCAGGGGGCACAGATACGCAGTATTTT. Its protein is CASSLAPAGGTDTQYF. The chain employs TRBV7-2 and TRBJ2-3; D possibly corresponds to TRBD1 (6 bases). V was pared by 0 bases and J by 1 base, with 11 bases between. Per the germline V gene, CDR1 is SGHTA and CDR2 is FQGNSA. The CDR3 is 16 residues long.

The chain combines TRBV4-1 with TRBJ2-7, with 10 bases that match TRBD2. With 0 bases clipped from V and 6 bases from J, the junction kept 5 bases outside the gene matches. The CDR3 is 15 amino acids. The germline V gene has CDR1 MGHRA and CDR2 YSYEKL. CDR3 sequence: CASSQEGLASGEQYF. CDR3 bases: TGCGCCAGCAGCCAAGAGGGACTAGCGAGCGGCGAGCAGTACTTC.

This clonotype has at least ten counts. The rearrangement links TRBV20-1 to TRBJ2-1; 10 bases are shared with TRBD1. V dropped 4 bases and J dropped 7; count of bases not matched to a gene: 4. Germline V gene sequence: CDR1 DFQATT, CDR2 SNEGSKA (reference sequence). The CDR3 is 13 amino acids. The CDR3 loop is CSATPGQGNEQFF. CDR3 DNA: TGCAGTGCTACGCCGGGACAGGGGAATGAGCAGTTCTTC.

This clonotype has at least ten counts. The V gene is TRBV7-2, the J gene TRBJ1-4; D not certain. The CDR3 covers 15 residues. Germline assignment: CDR1 SGHTA and CDR2 FQGNSA. Trimming pared 1 base from V and 2 bases from J, leaving 8 bases between. The CDR3 here is CASSLVGYTNEKLFF. The CDR3 coding sequence is TGTGCCAGCAGCTTAGTCGGGTACACTAATGAAAAACTGTTTTTT.

This clonotype was seen ten or more times. V and J are TRBV7-2 and TRBJ2-7, with 10 bases fitting TRBD2. The germline CDR1 and CDR2 sequences are SGHTA and FQGNSA. V was pared by 0 bases and J by 7 bases, with 9 bases of the junction left unmatched. This CDR3 region has 16 residues. The CDR3 loop is CASSLAPSGGPEEQYF. The CDR3 DNA sequence: TGTGCCAGCAGCTTAGCCCCTAGCGGGGGCCCCGAGGAGCAGTACTTC.

This clonotype was seen many times. The V and J genes are TRBV20-1 and TRBJ1-2; maybe TRBD1 (6 bases). CDR1 is DFQATT and CDR2 is SNEGSKA in the germline V gene (reference sequence). This CDR3 comprises 13 residues. Trimming cost V 4 bases and J 5 bases, with 14 bases left between them. CDR3 in amino acids: CSAIGGLTYGYTF. CDR3 in DNA: TGCAGTGCTATAGGGGGTCTTACATATGGCTACACCTTC.

This clonotype was observed a handful of times. The rearrangement uses TRBV29-1 and TRBJ2-7, with TRBD2 as a possible D gene (5 bases). The germline V gene encodes CDR1 SQVTM and CDR2 ANQGSEA. Trimming took 3 bases from V and 7 from J, leaving 13 bases between them. The CDR3 covers 12 residues. The CDR3 DNA sequence: TGCAGCGTTGAGGGTGGCGGGCGGGAGCAGTACTTC. It yields the protein CSVEGGGREQYF.

This clonotype was seen repeatedly, ten times or more. This sequence joins TRBV4-3 and TRBJ1-1; TRBD1 is a possible D gene (6 bases). Trimming left V 0 bases short and J 6 bases short, with 20 bases between. The CDR3 runs to 17 residues. From germline, CDR1 is LGHNA and CDR2 YSLEER. This CDR3 reads CASSQEVWGAAAPEAFF. CDR3 nucleotides: TGCGCCAGCAGCCAAGAGGTCTGGGGGGCCGCCGCTCCTGAAGCTTTCTTT.

The chain has TRBV20-1 and TRBJ1-4, with TRBD1 as a possible D gene (5 bases). The length of the CDR3 is 13 residues. The V and J ends lost 5 bases and 5 bases respectively, with 12 bases between them. Germline V gene lookup returns CDR1 DFQATT and CDR2 SNEGSKA (reference sequence). This CDR3 reads CSARTTVNEKLFF. In DNA, the CDR3 is TGCAGTGCTCGGACAACGGTCAATGAAAAACTGTTTTTT.

The chain has TRBV20-1 and TRBJ1-4; D is unresolved. Germline CDR1 and CDR2: DFQATT and SNEGSKA (reference sequence). The CDR3 covers 14 residues. Trimming took 0 bases from V and 4 from J, leaving 9 bases between them. In nucleotides, the CDR3 is TGCAGTGCTAGAGATCAACAGATTAATGAAAAACTGTTTTTT. Translating it yields CSARDQQINEKLFF.

This clonotype turned up a few times. This chain connects TRBV7-2 to TRBJ1-1; D call uncertain. This CDR3 region has 14 residues. Germline CDR1 SGHTA, CDR2 FQGNSA. Trimming took off 5 bases at V and 0 bases at J, with 10 bases between the two ends. The CDR3 bases are TGTGCCAGCAGCGTAGACGGCATGAACACTGAAGCTTTCTTT. It translates to CASSVDGMNTEAFF.

CDR3 sequence: CSARDPGTGQETQYF. CDR3 DNA: TGCAGTGCTAGAGATCCTGGGACGGGGCAAGAGACCCAGTACTTC. The V call is TRBV20-1, the J call TRBJ2-5; D tentatively fits TRBD1 or TRBD2 (5 bases each). Trimming left V 0 bases short and J 2 bases short, with 13 bases between. CDR1 and CDR2 from the germline V gene are DFQATT and SNEGSKA (reference sequence). The CDR3 length is 15 residues.

The sample holds a few counts of this clonotype. The rearrangement joins TRBV20-1 to TRBJ1-6; a weak D match, TRBD1 (5 bases). V was trimmed by 0 bases and J by 7 bases, leaving 13 bases between them. CDR3 size: 15 residues. The germline V gene has CDR1 DFQATT and CDR2 SNEGSKA (reference sequence). The CDR3 nucleotides are TGCAGTGCTAGAGACCCGACAGACCCCAATTCACCCCTCCACTTT. Protein product: CSARDPTDPNSPLHF.

Ten or more counts support this clonotype. The V gene is TRBV20-1, the J gene TRBJ2-3; 16 bases line up with TRBD2. V trimming: 0 bases; J trimming: 7 bases; junction bases outside the gene matches: 13. This CDR3 comprises 19 residues. Germline CDR1 and CDR2: DFQATT and SNEGSKA (reference sequence). The CDR3 reads CSARDSGLAGGPRRYTQYF. CDR3 coding DNA: TGCAGTGCTAGAGATTCGGGACTAGCGGGAGGGCCGAGGAGGTATACGCAGTATTTT.

The chain links TRBV10-1 to TRBJ1-1; perhaps TRBD1 as D (5 bases). CDR3 length: 13 amino acids. Trimming took off 11 bases at V and 1 base at J, with 14 bases between the two ends. Germline lookup yields CDR1 WNHNN and CDR2 SYGVQD (reference sequence). CDR3 DNA sequence: TGCGCCCCCGGGGACGGCAAGAACACTGAAGCTTTCTTT. This sequence encodes CAPGDGKNTEAFF.

There are many counts of this clonotype. As DNA, the CDR3 is TGTGCTAGTGGTTTGGGACAGCTTCCTAACTATGGCTACACCTTC. It codes for CASGLGQLPNYGYTF. The J gene is TRBJ1-2, the V gene TRBV12-5; weak D call: TRBD1 (5 bases). Germline CDR1 LGHNT, CDR2 FRNRAP. The CDR3 extends over 15 amino acids. Trimming removed 1 base from V and 0 bases from J, with 9 bases in between.

This clonotype was seen only a few times. The chain couples TRBV7-2 to TRBJ2-2; D is unresolved. V shed 2 bases and J shed 3 bases, with 4 bases lying between them. CDR1 SGHTA and CDR2 FQGNSA come from the germline V gene. There are 13 residues in the CDR3. The CDR3 region has the DNA TGTGCCAGCAGCTTATTTGACACCGGGGAGCTGTTTTTT. Translation: CASSLFDTGELFF.

The table lists this clonotype with many counts. This chain joins TRBV7-3 and TRBJ2-7; D is uncertain. CDR1 and CDR2 (germline): SGHTA, FQGTGA. The CDR3 runs 15 residues. Trimming removed 5 bases from V and 6 bases from J, with 20 bases in between. The CDR3, as DNA: TGTGCCAGCAGCCCGATCCCTCTCCCCACCCTCGAGCAGTACTTC. Translation: CASSPIPLPTLEQYF.

This clonotype occurred a few times. The chain couples TRBV7-4 to TRBJ2-5; D gene ambiguous. This CDR3 comprises 14 residues. The V end was cut by 2 bases, the J end by 5 bases, with 12 bases between. The germline gives CDR1 SGHVT, CDR2 SQSDAQ. CDR3 in amino acids: CASSLPKIGETQYF. The CDR3 DNA is TGTGCCAGCAGCTTACCGAAAATAGGGGAGACCCAGTACTTC.

This clonotype appeared a few times. V and J are TRBV7-6 and TRBJ1-6, with D possibly TRBD1 on 5 matching bases. Germline V gene lookup returns CDR1 SGHVS and CDR2 FNYEAQ. With 2 bases removed from V and 0 bases from J, the gap between germline ends came to 17 bases. The CDR3 contains 19 residues. The CDR3 DNA reads as TGTGCCAGCAGCTTAAGCGCACCTAAGGGGAGCTCCTATAATTCACCCCTCCACTTT. Protein sequence: CASSLSAPKGSSYNSPLHF.